The 13 T cell receptor beta chains below come from one sample, sequenced in a study of preoperative IRX-2 immunotherapy in early breast cancer (dated by TCRdb to about 2019). This sample's treatment or condition label indicates: preoperative locoregional IRX-2 cytokine immunotherapy. Libraries were prepared through the immunoSEQ multiplex PCR assay. Not all clones reach the TCRdb copy of this immuneACCESS table, which keeps in-frame sequences only. Checked studies attribute under half of the gap to unresolved V genes and leave the rest unexplained. The sample data list some 21,000 clones, and approximately 86% of these were observed just once. The ten largest make up approximately 1% of the sample. The material was lymph node tissue, obtained after IRX-2 immunotherapy. The receptors were sampled from a human donor with breast cancer.

This clone was picked up one time. The rearrangement joins TRBV18 to TRBJ1-3; D possibly corresponds to TRBD1 (5 bases). Trimming stripped 1 base from V and 2 bases from J, with 9 bases between. Germline CDR1 is KGHSH and CDR2 is LQKENI. CDR3 length: 15 residues. CDR3 protein: CASSPRQQAGNTIYF. The CDR3 nucleotides read TGTGCCAGCTCACCACGACAGCAGGCTGGAAACACCATATATTTT.

This rearrangement joins TRBV28 to TRBJ1-5; a weak D match, TRBD1 (5 bases). V was clipped by 6 bases and J by 6 bases, with 9 bases between them. The germline CDR1 and CDR2 sequences are MDHEN and SYDVKM. The CDR3 is made up of 12 amino acids. As DNA, the CDR3 is TGTGCCAGCAGGGGGGGAAGTCAGCCCCAGCATTTT. Protein product: CASRGGSQPQHF.

The chain is built from TRBV2 and TRBJ1-6; maybe TRBD1 (5 bases). V shed 3 bases and J shed 10 bases, with 19 bases lying between them. Germline V gene data show CDR1 as SNHLY and CDR2 as FYNNEI. This CDR3 is built from 16 residues. CDR3 in amino acids: CASSERAGDWGSPLHF. CDR3 coding DNA: TGTGCCAGCAGTGAGAGAGCCGGGGATTGGGGGTCACCCCTCCACTTT.

The chain has TRBV6-7 and TRBJ1-1; TRBD1 is a possible D gene (5 bases). TRBV6-7 is marked as an open reading frame, function uncertain. CDR3 length: 12 residues. The V gene lost 7 bases and the J gene lost 4 bases, with 10 bases spanning the gap. CDR3 sequence: CASTQQGTEAFF. The CDR3 DNA is TGTGCCAGCACCCAGCAGGGCACTGAAGCTTTCTTT.

J is TRBJ1-1 and V is TRBV6-8; no clear D gene. The CDR3 is made up of 12 amino acids. The germline V and J ends were trimmed by 7 bases and 3 bases, with 9 bases remaining between them. Germline CDR1 is MNHGY and CDR2 is SAAAGT. The CDR3, as DNA: TGTGCCAGCAACGGGGAGGACACTGAAGCTTTCTTT. This sequence encodes CASNGEDTEAFF.

This chain links TRBV6-8 with TRBJ2-7; weak D call: TRBD2 (5 bases). Germline V gene data show CDR1 as MNHGY and CDR2 as SAAAGT. The CDR3 extends over 12 amino acids. The ends were cut back, 7 bases at V and 6 bases at J, with 13 bases in the middle. CDR3 DNA sequence: TGTGCCAGCAAGGTAGCGCAAGGCGAGCAGTACTTC. Protein product: CASKVAQGEQYF.

This chain connects TRBV28 to TRBJ2-3; 12 positions agree with TRBD2. J gave up 0 bases and V 3 bases, and 4 bases lay outside the gene matches. CDR1 MDHEN and CDR2 SYDVKM come from the germline V gene. The CDR3 is 17 residues long. CDR3 nucleotide sequence: TGTGCCAGCAGTTTCCCTAGCGGGAGGGCGAGCACAGATACGCAGTATTTT. Encoded protein: CASSFPSGRASTDTQYF.

This clone was seen once. The chain is built from TRBV29-1 and TRBJ2-2; D might be TRBD2 (5 bases). Germline V gene lookup returns CDR1 SQVTM and CDR2 ANQGSEA. The V gene lost 5 bases and the J gene lost 4 bases, with 17 bases spanning the gap. The CDR3 runs 15 residues. CDR3 residues: CSVRGEGRSTGELFF. CDR3 in DNA: TGCAGCGTTCGGGGAGAGGGTCGTAGCACCGGGGAGCTGTTTTTT.

This clone appeared once. The gene calls are TRBV6-8 and TRBJ2-1; D gene unclear. There are 12 residues in the CDR3. Trimming left V 4 bases short and J 7 bases short, with 8 bases between. Germline assignment: CDR1 MNHGY and CDR2 SAAAGT. DNA of the CDR3: TGTGCCAGCAGTTCGCCGAATAATGAGCAGTTCTTC. Amino acids: CASSSPNNEQFF.

This chain joins TRBV28 and TRBJ1-5, with TRBD1 as a possible D gene (6 bases). Germline loops: CDR1 MDHEN, CDR2 SYDVKM. V was shortened by 6 bases and J by 6 bases, with 15 bases between the two germline ends. The CDR3 extends over 14 amino acids. As DNA, the CDR3 is TGTGCCAGCAGCCCTAGCGACAGGCGTCAGCCCCAGCATTTT. It is translated as CASSPSDRRQPQHF.

This clone was seen more than once but under ten times. This chain uses TRBV11-3 with TRBJ1-4; no firm D call. This CDR3 region has 16 residues. V lost 3 bases, J lost 0 bases, and 11 bases lay in between. The V gene's germline CDR1 is SGHNT and CDR2 YENEEA. In nucleotides, the CDR3 is TGTGCCAGCAGCTTCCAAAGGGCCGCAACTAATGAAAAACTGTTTTTT. This codes for CASSFQRAATNEKLFF. Complete variable domain (other parts from reference TRBV11-3 and TRBJ1-4): EAGVVQSPRYKIIEKKQPVAFWCNPISGHNTLYWYLQNLGQGPELLIRYENEEAVDDSQLPKDRFSAERLKGVDSTLKIQPAELGDSAVYLCASSFQRAATNEKLFFGSGTQLSVL.

This clone was counted a single time. The CDR3 DNA follows: TGTGCCAGAAATAAAGACAGGGTGACGAACACTGAAGCTTTCTTT. Its translation: CARNKDRVTNTEAFF. The chain couples TRBV30 to TRBJ1-1, with 7 bases that match TRBD1. The CDR3 has 15 residues. Trimming cost V 8 bases and J 1 base; bases outside gene matches: 13. Germline loops: CDR1 GTSNPN, CDR2 SVGIG (reference sequence). Based on the CDR3 plus reference TRBV30 and TRBJ1-1, the full variable domain is SQTIHQWPATLVQPVGSPLSLECTVEGTSNPNLYWYRQAAGRGLQLLFYSVGIGQISSEVPQNLSASRPQDRQFILSSKKLLLSDSGFYLCARNKDRVTNTEAFFGQGTRLTVV.

This rearrangement joins TRBV28 to TRBJ2-1; D might be TRBD2 (5 bases). The CDR3 spans 15 residues. V lost 6 bases and J lost 4, with 16 bases in between. From germline, CDR1 is MDHEN and CDR2 SYDVKM. CDR3 amino acids: CASSRGTTGYNEQFF. CDR3 coding DNA: TGTGCCAGCAGCCGAGGTACAACGGGGTACAATGAGCAGTTCTTC.